This T cell receptor (beta chain) derives from a study of cytomegalovirus exposure and HLA in healthy donors. Study observations and caveats: DRB1 showed the most TCR associations and HLA-C the fewest in a later analysis, as rates varied by HLA locus. Cytomegalovirus association was listed for approximately 150 TCR beta chains.

CDR1 and CDR2 (germline): MGHRA, YSYEKL. Trimming cost V 0 bases and J 7 bases; bases outside gene matches: 6. This CDR3 is built from 16 residues. Comment on this clone: What it binds is unknown.

The PCR ran on 60 Vbeta and 13 Jbeta primers. Data came from immunoSEQ multiplex PCR; TCRdb stores just in-frame clones and leaves some out. The table shows 110,000 to 150,000 clones, with nearly 85% occurring only once. The sequence was collected from a male donor in good health and CMV-seronegative. Sequencing was carried out using PBMCs. The genes are TRBV4-1 and TRBJ1-4; 9 bases align to TRBD1. In DNA form, the CDR3 reads TGCGCCAGCAGCCAAGAGCCGGGACAGGGCGGTGAAAAACTGTTTTTT. Translation gives CASSQEPGQGGEKLFF.